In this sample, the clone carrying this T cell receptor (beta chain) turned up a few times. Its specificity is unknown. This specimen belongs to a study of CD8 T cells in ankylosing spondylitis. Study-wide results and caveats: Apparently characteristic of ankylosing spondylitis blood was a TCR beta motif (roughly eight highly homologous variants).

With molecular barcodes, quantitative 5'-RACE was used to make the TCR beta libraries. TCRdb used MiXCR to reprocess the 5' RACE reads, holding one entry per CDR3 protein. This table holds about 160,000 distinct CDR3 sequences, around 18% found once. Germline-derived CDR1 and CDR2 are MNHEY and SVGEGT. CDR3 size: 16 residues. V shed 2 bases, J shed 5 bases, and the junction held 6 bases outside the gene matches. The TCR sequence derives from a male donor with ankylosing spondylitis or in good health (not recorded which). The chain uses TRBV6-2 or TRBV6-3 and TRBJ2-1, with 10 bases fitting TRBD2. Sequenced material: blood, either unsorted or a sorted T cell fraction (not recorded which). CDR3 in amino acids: CASSYPLAGLDNEQFF. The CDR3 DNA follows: TGTGCCAGCAGTTACCCACTAGCGGGATTGGACAATGAGCAGTTCTTC.